Included here is one T cell receptor (beta chain) sequence, with context. The antigen remains unidentified. This sample was taken from a study of T cells in localized non-small cell lung cancer. The assay was immunoSEQ multiplex PCR, and TCRdb's table has in-frame clones only and misses some. In the table there are fewer than 75,000 clones, about 81% of which are singletons. Study results and caveats: A single tumor region was sequenced, leaving heterogeneity possible. Uninvolved adjacent lung showed peak T cell clonality, exceeding tumor. Within adjacent lung there appeared a median around 60 of the top 100 tumor clones. An association was observed between higher blood T cell density and longer overall survival.

The CDR3 runs 14 residues. Trimming took off 4 bases at V and 4 bases at J, with 14 bases between the two ends. Germline CDR1 reads SGHDT; CDR2 reads YYEEEE. The genes are TRBV5-6 and TRBJ1-2; maybe TRBD1 (6 bases). The sample here was peripheral blood, taken before any cancer treatment. The clonotype was recovered from an older female donor with stage I lung adenocarcinoma. CDR3 in amino acids: CASSPGGGSYGYTF. Written as DNA, the CDR3 is TGTGCCAGCAGCCCGGGAGGGGGTAGCTATGGCTACACCTTC.